These 18 T cell receptor beta chains came from one sample sequenced in a study of T cell responses to AZD1222 COVID-19 vaccine. Assay: immunoSEQ multiplex PCR; the TCRdb copy retains only in-frame clones and omits some. The data show over 100,000 clones, with 65% to 90% seen just once and around 7.9% held by the top ten. The specimen was peripheral blood, collected 28 days after the second dose of the MenACWY control vaccine. The origin of the receptors is an adult who received the MenACWY meningococcal vaccine as a control.

V is TRBV10-3 and J is TRBJ2-3, with 12 positions matching TRBD2. The junction had 3 bases not matched to a gene; V was cut back by 3 bases and J by 5 bases. This CDR3 has 15 amino acids. CDR1 ENHRY and CDR2 SYGVKD come from the germline V gene. The CDR3 region is CAISEPSGRVDTQYF. DNA of the CDR3: TGTGCCATCAGTGAACCTAGCGGGAGGGTAGATACGCAGTATTTT.

The chain links TRBV19 to TRBJ2-6; the match to TRBD2 covers 8 bases. There are 18 residues in the CDR3. The germline V gene encodes CDR1 LNHDA and CDR2 SQIVND (reference sequence). The trim removed 5 bases at V and 3 bases at J, leaving 12 bases unmatched. In DNA form, the CDR3 reads TGTGCCAGTAGTCATTTGTCGGCGGGAGGCGGTGGGGCCAACGTCCTGACTTTC. This encodes CASSHLSAGGGGANVLTF. The variable domain in full, completed from reference TRBV19 and TRBJ2-6, reads DGGITQSPKYLFRKEGQNVTLSCEQNLNHDAMYWYRQDPGQGLRLIYYSQIVNDFQKGDIAEGYSVSREKKESFPLTVTSAQKNPTAFYLCASSHLSAGGGGANVLTFGAGSRLTVL.

V and J are TRBV2 and TRBJ2-7; 10 nucleotides agree with TRBD2. This CDR3 contains 16 residues. CDR1 is SNHLY, CDR2 FYNNEI, per germline. After removal of 7 bases from V and 2 bases from J, the junction contained 11 bases not matched to a gene. CDR3 residues: CASIGDLAGATYEQYF. CDR3 DNA: TGTGCCAGCATTGGGGACCTAGCGGGAGCAACCTACGAGCAGTACTTC.

This rearrangement joins TRBV12-5 to TRBJ1-2, with D unclear. Per the germline V gene, CDR1 is LGHNT and CDR2 is FRNRAP. This CDR3 is 14 amino acids long. V lost 7 bases and J 4 bases, leaving 16 bases between the germline ends. This CDR3 is CASAPDPGRYGYTF. In DNA form, the CDR3 reads TGTGCTAGTGCCCCGGACCCCGGGCGCTATGGCTACACCTTC.

The chain uses TRBV18 and TRBJ2-2; 13 bases agree with TRBD2. The germline CDR1 and CDR2 sequences are KGHSH and LQKENI. This CDR3 has 15 residues. J was trimmed by 5 bases and V by 4 bases; bases with no gene match: 1. The CDR3 sequence: CASSRTSGSTGELFF. The DNA for the CDR3 is TGTGCCAGCTCACGGACTAGCGGGAGTACCGGGGAGCTGTTTTTT.

The chain combines TRBV5-1 with TRBJ1-4; TRBD1 agrees at 7 bases. Germline CDR1 SGHRS, CDR2 YFSETQ. CDR3 length: 18 residues. The junction had 11 bases not matched to a gene; V was cut back by 3 bases and J by 0 bases. Written as DNA, the CDR3 is TGCGCCAGCAGCTACACGACAGGGAGCTCTTCAACTAATGAAAAACTGTTTTTT. Its translation: CASSYTTGSSSTNEKLFF.

About this clone itself: The sample has other DNA sequences that encode this CDR3 too. V and J are TRBV6-1 and TRBJ1-6, with no clear D. V was clipped by 3 bases and J by 7 bases, with 4 bases between them. Germline V gives CDR1 MNHNS, CDR2 SASEGT. CDR3 length: 12 residues. The CDR3 spells CASSERNSPLHF. Written as DNA, the CDR3 is TGTGCCAGCAGTGAGCGAAATTCACCCCTCCACTTT.

This chain joins TRBV6-4 and TRBJ1-1; 9 nucleotides agree with TRBD1. This CDR3 has 14 amino acids. After removal of 2 bases from V and 4 bases from J, the junction contained 2 bases not matched to a gene. CDR1 and CDR2 (germline): MRHNA, SNTAGT. The CDR3 loop is CASSDRDRATEAFF. DNA of the CDR3: TGTGCCAGCAGTGACCGGGACAGGGCCACTGAAGCTTTCTTT.

V gene TRBV29-1 combines with J gene TRBJ1-1; possibly TRBD1 for D (5 bases). The ends were cut back, 3 bases at V and 3 bases at J, with 14 bases in the middle. The CDR3 runs to 14 residues. Germline V gives CDR1 SQVTM, CDR2 ANQGSEA. The CDR3 nucleotides read TGCAGCGTTGATGGGGCACGAGGGGACACTGAAGCTTTCTTT. It is translated as CSVDGARGDTEAFF.

The chain links TRBV30 to TRBJ1-3, with D perhaps TRBD1 (6 bases). The CDR3 length is 14 residues. Germline CDR1 and CDR2: GTSNPN and SVGIG (reference sequence). The ends were cut back, 2 bases at V and 0 bases at J, with 8 bases in the middle. The CDR3 is CAWSIQGSGNTIYF. The DNA for the CDR3 is TGTGCCTGGAGTATACAGGGCTCTGGAAACACCATATATTTT.

The genes are TRBV30 and TRBJ1-1; D is possibly TRBD1 (6 bases). V was trimmed by 3 bases and J by 1 base, leaving 15 bases between them. This CDR3 is built from 15 residues. Germline V gene lookup returns CDR1 GTSNPN and CDR2 SVGIG (reference sequence). This CDR3 is CAWSIVTGRNTEAFF. The CDR3 coding sequence is TGTGCCTGGAGCATTGTTACAGGGAGGAACACTGAAGCTTTCTTT.

This clone was found a few times. The chain's CDR3 is CASSYSLAREGVTDTQYF. CDR3 DNA sequence: TGTGCCAGCAGTTACTCGCTTGCGCGGGAGGGAGTCACAGATACGCAGTATTTT. This chain connects TRBV6-2 or TRBV6-3 to TRBJ2-3, with 9 positions matching TRBD2. Trimming cost V 0 bases and J 2 bases; bases outside gene matches: 9. The CDR3 loop spans 18 amino acids. Germline V gene lookup returns CDR1 MNHEY and CDR2 SVGEGT.

The V call is TRBV27, the J call TRBJ2-6; TRBD2 might be the D (7 bases). Trimming cost V 7 bases and J 5 bases, with 27 bases left between them. The germline V gene encodes CDR1 MNHEY and CDR2 SMNVEV (reference sequence). This CDR3 is 19 amino acids long. The CDR3 region has the DNA TGTGCCAGCACTCCGAGGGGGAGGGAGGGGTCCTTAAGGGCCAACGTCCTGACTTTC. It codes for CASTPRGREGSLRANVLTF.

The chain links TRBV5-1 to TRBJ1-1; D not certain. The CDR3 extends over 12 amino acids. Germline V gene lookup returns CDR1 SGHRS and CDR2 YFSETQ. V lost 0 bases and J 9 bases, leaving 9 bases between the germline ends. The CDR3 DNA is TGCGCCAGCAGCTTGGAGGCAGGACAAGCTTTCTTT. Its translation is CASSLEAGQAFF.

V gene TRBV18 combines with J gene TRBJ1-1; no definite D call. From germline, CDR1 is KGHSH and CDR2 LQKENI. V lost 4 bases to trimming and J lost 1 base, with 7 bases between them. The CDR3 is 13 residues long. Here the CDR3 reads CASSRSTNTEAFF. The DNA for the CDR3 is TGTGCCAGCTCACGGTCTACGAACACTGAAGCTTTCTTT.

This clone was picked up a small number of times. V usage is TRBV7-2 and J usage is TRBJ2-7; D possibly matches TRBD1 or TRBD2 (5 bases each). CDR3 length: 14 residues. The germline V and J ends were trimmed by 1 base and 5 bases, with 12 bases remaining between them. Germline V gene data show CDR1 as SGHTA and CDR2 as FQGNSA. The CDR3 reads CASSLDNRGDEQYF. CDR3 bases: TGTGCCAGCAGCTTAGATAACAGAGGGGACGAGCAGTACTTC. Full variable domain (outside the CDR3, taken from reference TRBV7-2 and TRBJ2-7): GAGVSQSPSNKVTEKGKDVELRCDPISGHTALYWYRQSLGQGLEFLIYFQGNSAPDKSGLPSDRFSAERTGGSVSTLTIQRTQQEDSAVYLCASSLDNRGDEQYFGPGTRLTVT.

The CDR3 nucleotides read TGTGCCAGCAGCATTCCTAGCGGGGGGCGCTACAATGAGCAGTTCTTC. Translated: CASSIPSGGRYNEQFF. V is TRBV21-1 and J is TRBJ2-1; TRBD2 reflects the table's D call only, with no check against the DNA. TRBV21-1 is a pseudogene locus. The CDR3 is made up of 16 amino acids.

Only a few counts were recorded for this clone. V and J are TRBV28 and TRBJ2-3, with 15 positions matching TRBD2. The CDR3 length is 20 residues. Germline CDR1 reads MDHEN; CDR2 reads SYDVKM. V dropped 6 bases and J dropped 2; count of bases not matched to a gene: 15. CDR3 DNA: TGTGCCAGCAGGTACAGTTGGCCAGGACTAGCGGGGGGGAACACAGATACGCAGTATTTT. Amino acids: CASRYSWPGLAGGNTDTQYF.